This is a list of T cell receptor beta chains from one sample in a study of T cell responses to AZD1222 COVID-19 vaccine. Clones were sequenced by immunoSEQ multiplex PCR, and TCRdb holds only the in-frame ones, with some missing. Here the sample spans 130,000 to 150,000 clones, approximately 90% being singletons. Specimen: peripheral blood, collected 28 days after the second AZD1222 dose. The origin of the receptors is an adult who received the AZD1222 COVID-19 vaccine. Both conserved end residues are part of each CDR3. A D gene is named only where the DNA matches it firmly. Clone size is stated in some rows and not others, as once, few, many or a class when expanded.

D: .; V: TRBV9; J: TRBJ1-4; size: .; DNA: TGTGCCAGCAGCAGACGTCCCCTGGCAACTAATGAAAAACTGTTTTTT; CDR3: CASSRRPLATNEKLFF
D: TRBD2; V: TRBV18; J: TRBJ2-4; size: .; DNA: TGTGCCAGCTCACCACCGGCTAGCGGGGGGGTTAACATTCAGTACTTC; CDR3: CASSPPASGGVNIQYF
D: .; V: TRBV9; J: TRBJ1-3; size: .; DNA: TGTGCCAGCAGCGTAAGCTCTGGAAACACCATATATTTT; CDR3: CASSVSSGNTIYF
D: .; V: TRBV5-1; J: TRBJ2-7; size: .; DNA: TGCGCCAGCAGCTTGGGTGGGCGCAACTACGAGCAGTACTTC; CDR3: CASSLGGRNYEQYF
D: .; V: TRBV9; J: TRBJ2-3; size: .; DNA: TGTGCCAGCAGCGTAGCTCGGAAAGATACGCAGTATTTT; CDR3: CASSVARKDTQYF
D: .; V: TRBV6-1; J: TRBJ2-7; size: .; DNA: TGTGCCAGCAGTGGAACCTGGTTAGGGACGTGGGGAGTCAGCTCCTACGAGCAGTACTTC; CDR3: CASSGTWLGTWGVSSYEQYF
D: .; V: TRBV12-5; J: TRBJ2-5; size: .; DNA: TGTGCTAGTGGTTCCACCCAAGAGACCCAGTACTTC; CDR3: CASGSTQETQYF
D: .; V: TRBV27; J: TRBJ1-5; size: .; DNA: TGTGCCAGCAGTTTAATAGGCGGCAATCAGCCCCAGCATTTT; CDR3: CASSLIGGNQPQHF
D: .; V: TRBV7-3; J: TRBJ2-1; size: .; DNA: TGTGCCAGCCCCATTGACTTCTTC; CDR3: CASPIDFF
D: TRBD1; V: TRBV7-3; J: TRBJ2-1; size: once; DNA: TGTGCCAGCAGCTCTAGGACAGGGGGGAACAATGAGCAGTTCTTC; CDR3: CASSSRTGGNNEQFF
D: .; V: TRBV29-1; J: TRBJ2-6; size: .; DNA: TGCAGCGTATCAAACACTGGGGCCAACGTCCTGACTTTC; CDR3: CSVSNTGANVLTF
D: .; V: TRBV5-8; J: TRBJ1-2; size: .; DNA: TGTGCCAGCAGCTTGGGGGTCCTACCCCGGTATGGCTACACCTTC; CDR3: CASSLGVLPRYGYTF
D: .; V: TRBV7-2; J: TRBJ1-3; size: .; DNA: TGTGCCAGCAGCTTAGCGAGAGGAAACACCATATATTTT; CDR3: CASSLARGNTIYF
D: .; V: TRBV6-1; J: TRBJ1-2; size: once; DNA: TGTGCCAGCAGTGAAGCGGGGCAGAGATATGGCTACACCTTC; CDR3: CASSEAGQRYGYTF
D: TRBD1; V: TRBV2; J: TRBJ1-1; size: .; DNA: TGTGCCAGCAAGGGACAGCCCCCTGAAGCTTTCTTT; CDR3: CASKGQPPEAFF
D: .; V: TRBV7-9; J: TRBJ1-6; size: once; DNA: TGTGCCAGCAGCTTAAGACAGAGCGATTCACCCCTCCACTTT; CDR3: CASSLRQSDSPLHF
D: .; V: TRBV7-8; J: TRBJ1-6; size: .; DNA: TGTGCCAGCAGCTACGGGGTGACAAGGTCTCATAATTCACCCCTCCACTTT; CDR3: CASSYGVTRSHNSPLHF
D: .; V: TRBV19; J: TRBJ1-5; size: .; DNA: TGTGCCAGTCAAGTATTTCCGGGGGCGAGCAATCAGCCCCAGCATTTT; CDR3: CASQVFPGASNQPQHF
D: TRBD1; V: TRBV19; J: TRBJ1-1; size: .; DNA: TGTGCCAGTAGTATATCATTTTGGCAGGGGGCTTTCACTGAAGCTTTCTTT; CDR3: CASSISFWQGAFTEAFF
D: .; V: TRBV27; J: TRBJ2-5; size: .; DNA: TGTGCCAGCAGCCGAACAGTCTCCCAAGAGACCCAGTACTTC; CDR3: CASSRTVSQETQYF
D: .; V: TRBV5-1; J: TRBJ1-2; size: .; DNA: TGCGCCAGCAGCTACCTAGGTTCTTGGGGAAGTGGCTACACCTTC; CDR3: CASSYLGSWGSGYTF
D: .; V: TRBV9; J: TRBJ2-1; size: .; DNA: TGTGCCAGCAGCGTAGTAGTCGGGGGTGAGCAGTTCTTC; CDR3: CASSVVVGGEQFF
D: TRBD2; V: TRBV7-8; J: TRBJ2-3; size: .; DNA: TGTGCCAGCAGCCTCCGGAGACTAGCGGGAGATACGCAGTATTTT; CDR3: CASSLRRLAGDTQYF
D: TRBD1; V: TRBV7-6; J: TRBJ2-3; size: .; DNA: TGTGCCAGCAGCTTAAGACAGGGAGAAAGCACAGATACGCAGTATTTT; CDR3: CASSLRQGESTDTQYF
D: TRBD1; V: TRBV7-3; J: TRBJ1-6; size: .; DNA: TGTGCCAGCAGCTTAATGACAGGGGTGAATTCACCCCTCCACTTT; CDR3: CASSLMTGVNSPLHF
D: TRBD2; V: TRBV11-2; J: TRBJ2-5; size: .; DNA: TGTGCCAGCAGCTTTGGAAGGGGACTAGCGGGAGAAGAGACCCAGTACTTC; CDR3: CASSFGRGLAGEETQYF
D: TRBD1; V: TRBV5-4; J: TRBJ2-5; size: .; DNA: TGTGCCAGCAGCTTCTCCGGGACAGGCGGGGAGACCCAGTACTTC; CDR3: CASSFSGTGGETQYF
D: .; V: TRBV15; J: TRBJ2-7; size: once; DNA: TGTGCCACCAGCAGAGACCCCCCCGGGCCCAGCTTCTACGAGCAGTACTTC; CDR3: CATSRDPPGPSFYEQYF
D: .; V: TRBV3-1/TRBV3-2; J: TRBJ2-7; size: few; DNA: TGTGCCAGCACCCCCGGGCAGTCGGGGGAGCAGTACTTC; CDR3: CASTPGQSGEQYF
D: .; V: TRBV19; J: TRBJ2-2; size: .; DNA: TGTGCCAGTAGCCCCTTGTCCGACTCAAACACCGGGGAGCTGTTTTTT; CDR3: CASSPLSDSNTGELFF
D: TRBD2; V: TRBV9; J: TRBJ2-3; size: .; DNA: TGTGCCAGCAGCGTGGCGGCGGGACTAGCGGGAGAAGATAGTATAATAAGTGATACGCAGTATTTT; CDR3: CASSVAAGLAGEDSIISDTQYF
D: .; V: TRBV7-9; J: TRBJ1-6; size: .; DNA: TGTGCCAGCAGTTTAATGGATAATTCACCCCTCCACTTT; CDR3: CASSLMDNSPLHF
D: .; V: TRBV5-4; J: TRBJ1-2; size: .; DNA: TGTGCCAGCAGCTTGGCCGGTTCCCTCAGGAACTATGGCTACACCTTC; CDR3: CASSLAGSLRNYGYTF
D: .; V: TRBV19; J: TRBJ1-6; size: .; DNA: TGTGCCAGTAGTATGGGGGTCGATGCAAATTCACCCCTCCACTTT; CDR3: CASSMGVDANSPLHF
D: .; V: TRBV6-5; J: TRBJ1-4; size: .; DNA: TGTGCCAGCAGTTCACGGGCAACTAATGAAAAACTGTTTTTT; CDR3: CASSSRATNEKLFF
D: .; V: TRBV2; J: TRBJ2-7; size: few; DNA: TGTGCCAGCAGTGAAGGGGGGGCGCGTGTCGAGCAGTACTTC; CDR3: CASSEGGARVEQYF
D: .; V: TRBV19; J: TRBJ2-2; size: few; DNA: TGTGCCAGTAGTACCGTTTACACCGGGGAGCTGTTTTTT; CDR3: CASSTVYTGELFF
D: .; V: TRBV7-9; J: TRBJ2-7; size: .; DNA: TGTGCCAGCAGCTTAAAACGAAGCGACAGCTACGAGCAGTACTTC; CDR3: CASSLKRSDSYEQYF
D: TRBD1; V: TRBV6-5; J: TRBJ1-3; size: .; DNA: TGTGCCAGCAGCCGGGACAGACTCTCTGGAAACACCATATATTTT; CDR3: CASSRDRLSGNTIYF
D: TRBD2; V: TRBV19; J: TRBJ2-1; size: .; DNA: TGTGCCAGTAGAACCGGGACTAGTAGTGATTGGCAGTTCTTC; CDR3: CASRTGTSSDWQFF